This TCR beta chain was documented in a study of blood T cell repertoires in COVID-19. Original processing methods: Counts of nucleated cells, estimated from reference gene primer amplification, were obtained. Sequencing was performed with immunoSEQ multiplex PCR; in TCRdb, only in-frame clones are kept and a portion is missing. The V and J calls and clone size are taken from that table; D and trimming were inferred from the DNA. The sample holds around 400,000 clones, approximately 88% seen once. CDR1 and CDR2 from the germline V gene are MNHEY and SMNVEV (reference sequence). Trimming took off 4 bases at V and 1 base at J, with 10 bases between the two ends. The CDR3 spans 14 residues.

Sequenced input: peripheral blood. The chain recombines TRBV27 with TRBJ1-1; no clear D. This TCR derives from a man aged 35 to 55 with acute or convalescent COVID-19. CDR3: CASSWARENTEAFF. The CDR3 DNA sequence: TGTGCCAGCAGTTGGGCCAGAGAGAACACTGAAGCTTTCTTT.